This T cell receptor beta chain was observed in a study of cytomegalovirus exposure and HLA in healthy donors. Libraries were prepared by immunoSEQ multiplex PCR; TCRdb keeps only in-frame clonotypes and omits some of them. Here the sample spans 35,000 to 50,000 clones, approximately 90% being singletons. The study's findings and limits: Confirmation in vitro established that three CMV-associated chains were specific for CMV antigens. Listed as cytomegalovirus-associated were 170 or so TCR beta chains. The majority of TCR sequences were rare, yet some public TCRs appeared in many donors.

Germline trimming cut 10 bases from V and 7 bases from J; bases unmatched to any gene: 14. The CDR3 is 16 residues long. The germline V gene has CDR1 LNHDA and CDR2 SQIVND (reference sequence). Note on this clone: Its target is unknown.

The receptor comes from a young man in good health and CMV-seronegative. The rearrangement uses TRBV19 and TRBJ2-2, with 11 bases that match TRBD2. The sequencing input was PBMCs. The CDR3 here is CAIHPGGSGRVGELFF. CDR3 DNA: TGTGCCATCCACCCGGGGGGTAGCGGGAGGGTCGGGGAGCTGTTTTTT.